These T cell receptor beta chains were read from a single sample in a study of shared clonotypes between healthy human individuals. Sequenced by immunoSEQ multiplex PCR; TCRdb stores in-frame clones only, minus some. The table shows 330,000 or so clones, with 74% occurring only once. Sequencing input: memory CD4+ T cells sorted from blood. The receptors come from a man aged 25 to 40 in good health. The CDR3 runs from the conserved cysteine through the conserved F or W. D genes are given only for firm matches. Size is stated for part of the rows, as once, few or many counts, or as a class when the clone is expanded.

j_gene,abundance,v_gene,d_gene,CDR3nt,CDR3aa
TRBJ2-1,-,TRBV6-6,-,TGTGCCACCCGGAGCGACACGTACAATGAGCAGTTCTTC,CATRSDTYNEQFF
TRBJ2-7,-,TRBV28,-,TGTGCCAGCAGCTCCCTCGTGGATAAGGCCCCTTCTGAGGAGCAGTACTTC,CASSSLVDKAPSEEQYF
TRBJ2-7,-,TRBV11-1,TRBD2,TGTGCCAGCAGCTCCAGACTAGCGGAGTACTACGAGCAGTACTTC,CASSSRLAEYYEQYF
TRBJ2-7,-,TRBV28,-,TGTGCCAGCAGTTTCTCACAGCTCTACGAGCAGTACTTC,CASSFSQLYEQYF
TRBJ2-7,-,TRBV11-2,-,TGTGCCAGCAGCTTAGTTTGGCAGCCACACTACGAGCAGTACTTC,CASSLVWQPHYEQYF
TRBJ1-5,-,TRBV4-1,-,TGCGCCAGCGGCCCGGGGGACGGTCATCAGCCCCAGCATTTT,CASGPGDGHQPQHF
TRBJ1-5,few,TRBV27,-,TGTGCCAGCAGTGGCCTGAGGGACGCCGGCGCATACAATCAGCCCCAGCATTTT,CASSGLRDAGAYNQPQHF
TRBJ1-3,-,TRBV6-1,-,TGTGCCAGCAGTGGGGGGTTGGGTGCTGGAAACACCATATATTTT,CASSGGLGAGNTIYF
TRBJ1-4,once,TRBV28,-,TGTGCCAGCAGTTTCGAGGGTATGGATGAAAAACTGTTTTTT,CASSFEGMDEKLFF
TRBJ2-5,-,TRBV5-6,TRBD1,TGTGCCAGCAGCCTGGACAGGGAAGGAGAGACCCAGTACTTC,CASSLDREGETQYF
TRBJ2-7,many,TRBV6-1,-,TGTGCCAGCAGCCGAGGGGGGCCGGGCGAGCAGTACTTC,CASSRGGPGEQYF
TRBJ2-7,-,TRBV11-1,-,TGTGCCAGCAGCTCCAGGAACGGCTACGAGCAGTACTTC,CASSSRNGYEQYF
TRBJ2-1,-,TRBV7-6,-,TGTGCCAGCAGCTTAATGGCGGGGCAGAATGAGCAGTTCTTC,CASSLMAGQNEQFF
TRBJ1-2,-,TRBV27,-,-,CASSSSTGTQRVYGYTF
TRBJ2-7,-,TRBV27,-,TGTGCCAGCAGTTTGGGCAGGCGAGAGTACGAGCAGTACTTC,CASSLGRREYEQYF
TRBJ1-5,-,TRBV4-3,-,TGCGCCAGCAGCCAAGATTGGGGCGGAAAAAATAGGCTTAAGCCCCAGCATTTT,CASSQDWGGKNRLKPQHF
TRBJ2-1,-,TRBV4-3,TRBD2,TGCGCCAGCAGCCAAGATGGGTGGCTAGCGGGACGATCCTACAATGAGCAGTTCTTC,CASSQDGWLAGRSYNEQFF
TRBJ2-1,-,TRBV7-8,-,TGTGCCAGCAGCTTAGCGCGTAACAATGAGCAGTTCTTC,CASSLARNNEQFF
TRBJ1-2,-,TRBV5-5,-,TGTGCCAGCAGCCATGCCGGGGAGGGCTATGGCTACACCTTC,CASSHAGEGYGYTF
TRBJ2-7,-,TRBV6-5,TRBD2,TGTGCCAGCACGGGGGGAGGCGGGGATTACGAGCAGTACTTC,CASTGGGGDYEQYF
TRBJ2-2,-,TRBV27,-,TGTGCCAGCAGTTTATTAACAGGGCGGGTCGGCGGGGAGCTGTTTTTT,CASSLLTGRVGGELFF
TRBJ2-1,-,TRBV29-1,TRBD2,TGCAGCGTTGCCACTAGCGGGAGTCAAGCTGAGCAGTTCTTC,CSVATSGSQAEQFF
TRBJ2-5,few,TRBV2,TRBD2,TGTGCCAGCAGTGAAGGCCTAGCGGAAGAGACCCAGTACTTC,CASSEGLAEETQYF